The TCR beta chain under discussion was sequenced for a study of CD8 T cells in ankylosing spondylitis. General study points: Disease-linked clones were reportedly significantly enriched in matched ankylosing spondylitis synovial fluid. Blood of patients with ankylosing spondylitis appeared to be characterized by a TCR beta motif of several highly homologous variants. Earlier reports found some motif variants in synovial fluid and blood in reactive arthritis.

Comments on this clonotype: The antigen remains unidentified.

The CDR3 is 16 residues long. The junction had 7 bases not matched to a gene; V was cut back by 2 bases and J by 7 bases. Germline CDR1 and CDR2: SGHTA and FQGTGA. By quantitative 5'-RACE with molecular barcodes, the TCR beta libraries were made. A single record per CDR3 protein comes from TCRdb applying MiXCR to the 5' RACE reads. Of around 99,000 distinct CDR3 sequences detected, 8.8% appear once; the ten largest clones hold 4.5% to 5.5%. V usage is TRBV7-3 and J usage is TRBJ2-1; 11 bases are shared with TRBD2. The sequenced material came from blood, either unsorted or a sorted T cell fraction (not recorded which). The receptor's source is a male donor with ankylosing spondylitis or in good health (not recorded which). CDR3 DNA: TGTGCCAGCAGCTTATCTCTAGCGGGGGGCCTGAATGAGCAGTTCTTC. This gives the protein CASSLSLAGGLNEQFF. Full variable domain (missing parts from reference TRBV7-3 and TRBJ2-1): GAGVSQTPSNKVTEKGKYVELRCDPISGHTALYWYRQSLGQGPEFLIYFQGTGAADDSGLPNDRFFAVRPEGSVSTLKIQRTERGDSAVYLCASSLSLAGGLNEQFFGPGTRLTVL.